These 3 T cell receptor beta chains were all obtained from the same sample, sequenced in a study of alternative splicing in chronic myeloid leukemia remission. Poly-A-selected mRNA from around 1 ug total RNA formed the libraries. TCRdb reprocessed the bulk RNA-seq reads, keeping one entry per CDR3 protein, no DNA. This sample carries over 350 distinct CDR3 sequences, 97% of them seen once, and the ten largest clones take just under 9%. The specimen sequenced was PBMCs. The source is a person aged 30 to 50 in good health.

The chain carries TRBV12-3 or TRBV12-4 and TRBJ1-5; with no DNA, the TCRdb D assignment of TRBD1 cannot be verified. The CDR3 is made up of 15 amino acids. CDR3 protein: CASSLTGTSNQPQHF.

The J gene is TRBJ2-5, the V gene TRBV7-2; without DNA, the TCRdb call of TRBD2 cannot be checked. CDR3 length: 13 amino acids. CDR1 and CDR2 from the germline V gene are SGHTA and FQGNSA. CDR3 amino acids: CASGSGYQETQYF. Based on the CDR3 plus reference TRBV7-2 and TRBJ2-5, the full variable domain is GAGVSQSPSNKVTEKGKDVELRCDPISGHTALYWYRQSLGQGLEFLIYFQGNSAPDKSGLPSDRFSAERTGGSVSTLTIQRTQQEDSAVYLCASGSGYQETQYFGPGTRLLVL.

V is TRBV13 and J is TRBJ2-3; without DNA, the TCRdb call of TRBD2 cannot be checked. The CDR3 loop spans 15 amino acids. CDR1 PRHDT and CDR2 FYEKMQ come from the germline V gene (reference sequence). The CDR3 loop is CASRFTSENTDTQYF.